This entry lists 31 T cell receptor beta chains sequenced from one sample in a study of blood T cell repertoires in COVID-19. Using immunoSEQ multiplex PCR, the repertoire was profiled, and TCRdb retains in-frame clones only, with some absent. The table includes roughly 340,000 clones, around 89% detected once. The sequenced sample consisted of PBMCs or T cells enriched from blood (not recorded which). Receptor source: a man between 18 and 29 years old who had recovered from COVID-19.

The CDR3 reads CASGRVVAGKLFF. The DNA of the CDR3 is TGTGCCAGCGGAAGGGTGGTAGCAGGGAAACTGTTTTTT. This chain connects TRBV12-3 or TRBV12-4 to TRBJ1-4; perhaps TRBD1 as D (5 bases). Trimming removed 8 bases at V and 11 bases at J, with 18 bases between. This CDR3 comprises 13 residues.

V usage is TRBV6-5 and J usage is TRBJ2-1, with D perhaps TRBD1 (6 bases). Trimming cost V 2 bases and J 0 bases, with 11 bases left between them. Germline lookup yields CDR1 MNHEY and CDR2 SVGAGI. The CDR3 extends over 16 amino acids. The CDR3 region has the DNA TGTGCCAGCAGTTACCAGGGGTCGAGCTCCTACAATGAGCAGTTCTTC. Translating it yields CASSYQGSSSYNEQFF.

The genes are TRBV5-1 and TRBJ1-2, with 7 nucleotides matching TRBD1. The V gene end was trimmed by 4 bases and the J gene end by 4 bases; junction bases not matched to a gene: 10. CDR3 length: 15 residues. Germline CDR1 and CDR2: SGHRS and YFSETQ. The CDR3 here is CASSQDRAVGYGYTF. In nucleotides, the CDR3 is TGCGCCAGCAGCCAAGACAGGGCCGTTGGCTATGGCTACACCTTC.

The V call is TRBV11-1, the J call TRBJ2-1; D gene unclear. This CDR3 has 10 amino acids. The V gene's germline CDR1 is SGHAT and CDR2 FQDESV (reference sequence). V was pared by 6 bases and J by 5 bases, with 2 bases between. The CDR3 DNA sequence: TGTGCCAGCAGTAACAATGAGCAGTTCTTC. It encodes CASSNNEQFF.

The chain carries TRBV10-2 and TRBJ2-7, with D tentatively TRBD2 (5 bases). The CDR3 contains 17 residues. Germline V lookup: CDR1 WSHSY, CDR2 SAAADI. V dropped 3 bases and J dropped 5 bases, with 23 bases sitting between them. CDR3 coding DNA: TGCGCCAGCAGTGATAAGGTTCTAGCCGTTCGTTTGGACGAGCAGTACTTC. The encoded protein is CASSDKVLAVRLDEQYF.

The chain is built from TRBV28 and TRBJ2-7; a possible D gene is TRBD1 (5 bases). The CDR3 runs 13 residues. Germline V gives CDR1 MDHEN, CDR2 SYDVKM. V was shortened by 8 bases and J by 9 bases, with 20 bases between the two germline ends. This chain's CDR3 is CASASAGPPGQYF. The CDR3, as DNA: TGTGCCAGCGCATCGGCAGGGCCACCCGGGCAGTACTTC.

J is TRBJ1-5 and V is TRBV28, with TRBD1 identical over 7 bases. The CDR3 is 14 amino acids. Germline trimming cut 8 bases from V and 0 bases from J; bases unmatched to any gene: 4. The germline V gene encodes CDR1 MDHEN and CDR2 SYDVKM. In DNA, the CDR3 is TGTGCCAGCGTGGACAGGTCTAGCAATCAGCCCCAGCATTTT. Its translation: CASVDRSSNQPQHF.

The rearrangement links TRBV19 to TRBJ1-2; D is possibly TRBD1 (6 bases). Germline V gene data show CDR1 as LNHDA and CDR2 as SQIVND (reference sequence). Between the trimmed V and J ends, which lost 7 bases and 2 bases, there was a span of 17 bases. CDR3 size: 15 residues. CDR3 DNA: TGTGCCAGTAATCCTCAACAGGGTTCAAACTATGGCTACACCTTC. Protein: CASNPQQGSNYGYTF.

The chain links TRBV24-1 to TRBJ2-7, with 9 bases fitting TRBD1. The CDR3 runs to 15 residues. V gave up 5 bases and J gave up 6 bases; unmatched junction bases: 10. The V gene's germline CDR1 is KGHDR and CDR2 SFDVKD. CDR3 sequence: CATSVMDRGRVEQYF. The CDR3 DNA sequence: TGTGCCACCAGTGTTATGGACAGGGGCAGGGTCGAGCAGTACTTC.

DNA of the CDR3: TGTGCCAGCAGCTTGGACGGGAGTGAGCAGTTCTTC. It specifies CASSLDGSEQFF. The rearrangement links TRBV5-4 to TRBJ2-1; maybe TRBD2 (6 bases). Trimming cost V 0 bases and J 9 bases, with 7 bases left between them. CDR3 length equals 12 residues. Germline assignment: CDR1 SGHNT and CDR2 YYREEE (reference sequence).

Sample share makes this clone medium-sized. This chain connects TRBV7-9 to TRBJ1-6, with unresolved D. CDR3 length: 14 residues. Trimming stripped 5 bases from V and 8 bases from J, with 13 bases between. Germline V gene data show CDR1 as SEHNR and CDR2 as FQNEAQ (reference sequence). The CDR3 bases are TGTGCCAGCAGCACCCGGGAGGTTTATTCACCCCTCCACTTT. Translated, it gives CASSTREVYSPLHF.

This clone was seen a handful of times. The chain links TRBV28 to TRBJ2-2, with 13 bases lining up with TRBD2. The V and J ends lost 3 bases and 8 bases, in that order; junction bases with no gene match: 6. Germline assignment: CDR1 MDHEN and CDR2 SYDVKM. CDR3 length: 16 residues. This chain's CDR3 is CASSFVGLAGLGELFF. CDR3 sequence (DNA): TGTGCCAGCAGTTTTGTGGGACTAGCGGGATTGGGGGAGCTGTTTTTT.

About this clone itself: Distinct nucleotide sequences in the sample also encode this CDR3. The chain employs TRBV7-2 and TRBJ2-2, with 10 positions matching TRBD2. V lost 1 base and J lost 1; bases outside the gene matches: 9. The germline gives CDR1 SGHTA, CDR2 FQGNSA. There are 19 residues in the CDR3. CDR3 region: CASSLGLAGAYQNTGELFF. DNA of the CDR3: TGTGCCAGCAGCTTAGGCCTAGCGGGGGCTTACCAGAACACCGGGGAGCTGTTTTTT. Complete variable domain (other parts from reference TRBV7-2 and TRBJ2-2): GAGVSQSPSNKVTEKGKDVELRCDPISGHTALYWYRQSLGQGLEFLIYFQGNSAPDKSGLPSDRFSAERTGGSVSTLTIQRTQQEDSAVYLCASSLGLAGAYQNTGELFFGEGSRLTVL.

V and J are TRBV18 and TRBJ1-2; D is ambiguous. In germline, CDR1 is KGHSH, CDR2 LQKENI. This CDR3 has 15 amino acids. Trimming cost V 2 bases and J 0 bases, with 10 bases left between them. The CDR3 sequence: CASSPNPTANYGYTF. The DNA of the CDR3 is TGTGCCAGCTCACCAAACCCAACAGCTAACTATGGCTACACCTTC.

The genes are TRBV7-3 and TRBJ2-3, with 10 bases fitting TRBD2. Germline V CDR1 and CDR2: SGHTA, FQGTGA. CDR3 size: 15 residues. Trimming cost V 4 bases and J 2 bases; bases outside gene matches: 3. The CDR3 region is CASSSSGGDTDTQYF. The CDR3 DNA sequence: TGTGCCAGCAGCTCAAGCGGGGGGGACACAGATACGCAGTATTTT.

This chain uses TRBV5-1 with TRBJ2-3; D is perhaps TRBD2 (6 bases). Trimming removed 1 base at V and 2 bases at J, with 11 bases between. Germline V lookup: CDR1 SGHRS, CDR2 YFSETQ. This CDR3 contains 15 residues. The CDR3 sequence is CASSLLGTYTDTQYF. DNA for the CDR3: TGCGCCAGCAGCTTGTTGGGGACTTACACAGATACGCAGTATTTT.

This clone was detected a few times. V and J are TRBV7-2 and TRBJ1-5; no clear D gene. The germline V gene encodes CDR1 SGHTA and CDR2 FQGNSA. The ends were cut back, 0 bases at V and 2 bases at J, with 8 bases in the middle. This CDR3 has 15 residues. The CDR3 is CASSLARRGNQPQHF. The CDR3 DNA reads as TGTGCCAGCAGCTTAGCGAGGAGGGGCAATCAGCCCCAGCATTTT. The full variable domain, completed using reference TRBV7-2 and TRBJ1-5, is GAGVSQSPSNKVTEKGKDVELRCDPISGHTALYWYRQSLGQGLEFLIYFQGNSAPDKSGLPSDRFSAERTGGSVSTLTIQRTQQEDSAVYLCASSLARRGNQPQHFGDGTRLSIL.

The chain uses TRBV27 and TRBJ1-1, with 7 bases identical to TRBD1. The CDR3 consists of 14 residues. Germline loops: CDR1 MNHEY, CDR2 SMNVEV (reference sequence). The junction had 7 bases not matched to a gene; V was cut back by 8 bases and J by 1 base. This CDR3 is CASAPGQRNTEAFF. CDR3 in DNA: TGTGCCAGCGCACCGGGACAGAGGAACACTGAAGCTTTCTTT.

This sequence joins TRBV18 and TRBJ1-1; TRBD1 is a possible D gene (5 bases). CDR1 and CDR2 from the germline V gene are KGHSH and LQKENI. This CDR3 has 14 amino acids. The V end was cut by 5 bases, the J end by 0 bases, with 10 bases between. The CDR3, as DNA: TGTGCCAGCTCATTCGGGGGAATGAACACTGAAGCTTTCTTT. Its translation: CASSFGGMNTEAFF.

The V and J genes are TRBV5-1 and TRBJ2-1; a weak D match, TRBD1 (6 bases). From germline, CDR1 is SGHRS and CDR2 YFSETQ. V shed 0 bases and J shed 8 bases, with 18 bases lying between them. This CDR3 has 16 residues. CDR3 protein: CASSLDVIGQSDEQFF. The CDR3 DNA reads TGCGCCAGCAGCTTGGACGTTATAGGACAGAGCGATGAGCAGTTCTTC.

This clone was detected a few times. The CDR3: CASSEAWTANYEQYF. Here the CDR3 DNA reads TGTGCCAGCAGTGAAGCGTGGACAGCTAACTACGAGCAGTACTTC. The rearrangement joins TRBV6-1 to TRBJ2-7, with D possibly matching TRBD1 (6 bases). V lost 0 bases and J lost 3, with 12 bases in between. The CDR3 totals 15 residues. Per germline, CDR1 MNHNS and CDR2 SASEGT.

In DNA form, the CDR3 reads TGTGCCAGCAGGGGGATGGGACAGGGAGGAACAAATTCACCCCTCCACTTT. It specifies CASRGMGQGGTNSPLHF. The chain recombines TRBV27 with TRBJ1-6; TRBD1 matches at 9 bases. J was trimmed by 7 bases and V by 6 bases; bases with no gene match: 13. The germline CDR1 and CDR2 sequences are MNHEY and SMNVEV (reference sequence). This CDR3 has 17 amino acids.

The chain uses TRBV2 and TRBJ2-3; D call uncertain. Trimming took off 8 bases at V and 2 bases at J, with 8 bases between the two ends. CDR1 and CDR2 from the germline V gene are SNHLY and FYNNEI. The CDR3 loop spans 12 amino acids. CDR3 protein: CASGPSTDTQYF. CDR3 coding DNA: TGTGCCAGCGGGCCCTCCACAGATACGCAGTATTTT.

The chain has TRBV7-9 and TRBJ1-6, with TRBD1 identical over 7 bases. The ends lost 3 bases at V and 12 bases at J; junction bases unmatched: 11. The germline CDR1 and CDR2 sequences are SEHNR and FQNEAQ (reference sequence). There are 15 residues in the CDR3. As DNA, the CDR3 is TGTGCCAGCAGCTTCGCCGGGACAGTCAAAGGACCCCTCCACTTT. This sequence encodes CASSFAGTVKGPLHF.

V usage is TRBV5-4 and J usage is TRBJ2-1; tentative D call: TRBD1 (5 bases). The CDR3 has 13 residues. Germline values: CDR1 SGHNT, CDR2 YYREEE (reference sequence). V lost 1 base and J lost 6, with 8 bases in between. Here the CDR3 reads CASSLPGINEQFF. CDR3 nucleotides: TGTGCCAGCAGCTTGCCAGGGATCAATGAGCAGTTCTTC.

The CDR3 coding sequence is TGCGCCAGCAGCTTGGTCGGGACAGGAAACTATGGCTACACCTTC. It codes for CASSLVGTGNYGYTF. The chain combines TRBV5-1 with TRBJ1-2; 8 bases line up with TRBD1. The CDR3 length is 15 residues. J lost 2 bases, V lost 0 bases, and 3 bases had no gene match. Germline V gene sequence: CDR1 SGHRS, CDR2 YFSETQ.

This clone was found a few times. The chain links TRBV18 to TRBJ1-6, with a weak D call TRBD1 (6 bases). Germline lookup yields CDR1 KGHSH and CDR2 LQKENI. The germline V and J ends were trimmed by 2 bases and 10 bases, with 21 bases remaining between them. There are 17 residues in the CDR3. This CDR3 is CASSPWAQGEGGSPLHF. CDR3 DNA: TGTGCCAGCTCACCATGGGCACAGGGAGAGGGCGGCTCACCCCTCCACTTT.

The CDR3 here is CASSISMGQTNTGELFF. The CDR3 nucleotides read TGTGCCAGTAGTATATCGATGGGACAGACGAACACCGGGGAGCTGTTTTTT. V and J are TRBV19 and TRBJ2-2; 7 bases are a match to TRBD1. Germline CDR1 is LNHDA and CDR2 is SQIVND (reference sequence). V trimming: 2 bases; J trimming: 0 bases; junction bases outside the gene matches: 6. This CDR3 comprises 17 residues.

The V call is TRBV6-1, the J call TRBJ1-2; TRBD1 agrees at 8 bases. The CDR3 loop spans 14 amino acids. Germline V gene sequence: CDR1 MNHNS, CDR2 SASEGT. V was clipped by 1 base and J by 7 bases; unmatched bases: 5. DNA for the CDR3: TGTGCCAGCAGTGAAGGGGCAGGGGGCGGTGGCTACACCTTC. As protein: CASSEGAGGGGYTF.

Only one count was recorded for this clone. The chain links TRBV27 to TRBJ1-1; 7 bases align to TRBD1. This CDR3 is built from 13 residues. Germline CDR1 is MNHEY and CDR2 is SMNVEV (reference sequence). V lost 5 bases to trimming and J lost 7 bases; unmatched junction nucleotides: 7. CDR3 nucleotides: TGTGCCAGCAGTCCACAGGGGTATGGTGAAGCTTTCTTT. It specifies CASSPQGYGEAFF.

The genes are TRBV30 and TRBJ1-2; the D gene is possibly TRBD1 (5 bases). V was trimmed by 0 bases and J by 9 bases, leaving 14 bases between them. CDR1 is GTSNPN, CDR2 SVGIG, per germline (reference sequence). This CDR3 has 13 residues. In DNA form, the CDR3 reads TGTGCCTGGAGTGTAGCGGGGCCAGAGAGCTACACCTTC. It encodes CAWSVAGPESYTF.